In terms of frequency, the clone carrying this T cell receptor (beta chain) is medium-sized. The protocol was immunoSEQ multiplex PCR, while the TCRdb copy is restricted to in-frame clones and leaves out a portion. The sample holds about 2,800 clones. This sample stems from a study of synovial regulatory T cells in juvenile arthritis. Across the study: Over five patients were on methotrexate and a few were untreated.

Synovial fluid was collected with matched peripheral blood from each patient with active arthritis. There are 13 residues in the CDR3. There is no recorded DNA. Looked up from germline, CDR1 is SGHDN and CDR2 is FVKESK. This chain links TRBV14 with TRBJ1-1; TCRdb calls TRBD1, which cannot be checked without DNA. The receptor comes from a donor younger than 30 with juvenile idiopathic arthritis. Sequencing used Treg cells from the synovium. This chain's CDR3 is CASSQQVNTEAFF.